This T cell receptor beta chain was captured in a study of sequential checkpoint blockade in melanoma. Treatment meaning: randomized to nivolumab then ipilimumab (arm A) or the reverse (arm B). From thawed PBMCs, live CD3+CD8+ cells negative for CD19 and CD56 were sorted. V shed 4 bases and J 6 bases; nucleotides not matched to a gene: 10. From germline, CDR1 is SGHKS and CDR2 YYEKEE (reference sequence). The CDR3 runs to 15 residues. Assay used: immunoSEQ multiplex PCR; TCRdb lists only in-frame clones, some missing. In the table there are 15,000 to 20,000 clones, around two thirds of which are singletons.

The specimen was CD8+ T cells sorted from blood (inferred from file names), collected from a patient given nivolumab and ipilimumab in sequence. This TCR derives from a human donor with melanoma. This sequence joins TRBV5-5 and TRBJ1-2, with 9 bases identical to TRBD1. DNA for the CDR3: TGTGCCAGCAGCGGGAGCCGGACAGGGGCCGATGGCTACACCTTC. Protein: CASSGSRTGADGYTF. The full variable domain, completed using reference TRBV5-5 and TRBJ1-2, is DAGVTQSPTHLIKTRGQQVTLRCSPISGHKSVSWYQQVLGQGPQFIFQYYEKEERGRGNFPDRFSARQFPNYSSELNVNALLLGDSALYLCASSGSRTGADGYTFGSGTRLTVV.